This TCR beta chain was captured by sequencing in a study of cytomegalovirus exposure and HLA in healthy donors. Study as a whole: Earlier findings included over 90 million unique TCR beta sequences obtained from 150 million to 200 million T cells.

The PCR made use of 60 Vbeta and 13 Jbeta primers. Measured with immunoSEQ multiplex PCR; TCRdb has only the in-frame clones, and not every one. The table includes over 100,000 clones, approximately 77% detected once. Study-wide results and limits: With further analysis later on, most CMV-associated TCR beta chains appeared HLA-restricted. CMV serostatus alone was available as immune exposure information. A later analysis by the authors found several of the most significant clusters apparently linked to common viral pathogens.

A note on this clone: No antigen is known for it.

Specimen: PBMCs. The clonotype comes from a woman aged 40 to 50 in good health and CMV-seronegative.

The CDR3 here is CASSPIQGENTEAFF. CDR3 nucleotides: TGTGCCAGCAGCCCGATACAGGGGGAGAACACTGAAGCTTTCTTT. The chain links TRBV5-6 to TRBJ1-1; 8 positions match TRBD1. The CDR3 totals 15 residues. Germline trimming cut 4 bases from V and 1 base from J; bases unmatched to any gene: 6. Per the germline V gene, CDR1 is SGHDT and CDR2 is YYEEEE.